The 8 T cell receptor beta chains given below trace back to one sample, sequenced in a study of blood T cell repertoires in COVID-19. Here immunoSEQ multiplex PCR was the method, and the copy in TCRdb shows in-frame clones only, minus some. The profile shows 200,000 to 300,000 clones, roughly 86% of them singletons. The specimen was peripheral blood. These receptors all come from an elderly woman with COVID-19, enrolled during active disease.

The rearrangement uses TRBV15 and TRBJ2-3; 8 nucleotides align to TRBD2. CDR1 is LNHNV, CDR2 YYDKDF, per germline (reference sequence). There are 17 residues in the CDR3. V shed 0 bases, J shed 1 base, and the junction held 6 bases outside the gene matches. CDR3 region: CATSRDRSGVGTDTQYF. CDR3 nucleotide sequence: TGTGCCACCAGCAGAGATCGTAGCGGGGTGGGCACAGATACGCAGTATTTT.

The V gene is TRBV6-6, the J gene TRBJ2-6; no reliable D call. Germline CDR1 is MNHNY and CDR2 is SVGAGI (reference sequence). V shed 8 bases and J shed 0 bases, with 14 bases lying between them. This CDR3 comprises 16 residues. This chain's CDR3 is CASALRRSSGANVLTF. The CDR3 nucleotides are TGTGCCAGCGCCCTGAGGCGCAGCTCTGGGGCCAACGTCCTGACTTTC.

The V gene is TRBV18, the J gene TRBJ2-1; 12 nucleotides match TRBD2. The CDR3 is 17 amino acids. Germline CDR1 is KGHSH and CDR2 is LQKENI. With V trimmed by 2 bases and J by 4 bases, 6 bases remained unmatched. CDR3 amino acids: CASSPTSGGTLYNEQFF. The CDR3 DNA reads TGTGCCAGCTCACCAACTAGCGGGGGGACTTTATACAATGAGCAGTTCTTC.

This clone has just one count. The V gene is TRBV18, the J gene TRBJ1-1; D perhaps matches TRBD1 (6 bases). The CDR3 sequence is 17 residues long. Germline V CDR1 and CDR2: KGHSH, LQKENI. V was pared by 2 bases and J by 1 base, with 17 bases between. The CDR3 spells CASSPIDAGAPNTEAFF. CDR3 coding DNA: TGTGCCAGCTCACCAATCGACGCGGGGGCTCCGAACACTGAAGCTTTCTTT.

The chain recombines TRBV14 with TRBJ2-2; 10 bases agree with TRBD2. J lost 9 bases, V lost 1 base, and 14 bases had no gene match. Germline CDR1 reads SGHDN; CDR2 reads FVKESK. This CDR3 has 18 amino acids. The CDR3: CASSQVPSGGIGSRELFF. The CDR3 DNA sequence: TGTGCCAGCAGCCAAGTTCCTAGCGGGGGAATAGGCTCCCGGGAGCTGTTTTTT.

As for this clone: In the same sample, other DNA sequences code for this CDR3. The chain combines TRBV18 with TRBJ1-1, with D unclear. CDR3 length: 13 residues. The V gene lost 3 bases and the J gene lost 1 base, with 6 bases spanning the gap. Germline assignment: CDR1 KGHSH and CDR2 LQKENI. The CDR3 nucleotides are TGTGCCAGCTCACCGTCAGGGAACACTGAAGCTTTCTTT. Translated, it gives CASSPSGNTEAFF. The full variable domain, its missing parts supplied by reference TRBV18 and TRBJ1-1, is NAGVMQNPRHLVRRRGQEARLRCSPMKGHSHVYWYRQLPEEGLKFMVYLQKENIIDESGMPKERFSAEFPKEGPSILRIQQVVRGDSAAYFCASSPSGNTEAFFGQGTRLTVV.

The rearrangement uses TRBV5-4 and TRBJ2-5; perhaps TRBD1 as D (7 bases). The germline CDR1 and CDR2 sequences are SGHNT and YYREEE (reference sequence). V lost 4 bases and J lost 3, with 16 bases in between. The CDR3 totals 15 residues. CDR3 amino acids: CASSPGGTVKETQYF. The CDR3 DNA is TGTGCCAGCAGCCCCGGCGGGACAGTTAAAGAGACCCAGTACTTC.

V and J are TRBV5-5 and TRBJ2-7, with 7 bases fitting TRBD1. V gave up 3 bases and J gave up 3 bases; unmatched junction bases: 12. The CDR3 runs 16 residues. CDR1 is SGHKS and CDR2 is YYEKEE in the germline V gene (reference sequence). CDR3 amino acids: CASSSHLGTVYYEQYF. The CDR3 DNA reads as TGTGCCAGCAGCTCCCACTTAGGGACAGTTTACTACGAGCAGTACTTC. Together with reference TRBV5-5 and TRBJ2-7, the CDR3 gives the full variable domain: DAGVTQSPTHLIKTRGQQVTLRCSPISGHKSVSWYQQVLGQGPQFIFQYYEKEERGRGNFPDRFSARQFPNYSSELNVNALLLGDSALYLCASSSHLGTVYYEQYFGPGTRLTVT.